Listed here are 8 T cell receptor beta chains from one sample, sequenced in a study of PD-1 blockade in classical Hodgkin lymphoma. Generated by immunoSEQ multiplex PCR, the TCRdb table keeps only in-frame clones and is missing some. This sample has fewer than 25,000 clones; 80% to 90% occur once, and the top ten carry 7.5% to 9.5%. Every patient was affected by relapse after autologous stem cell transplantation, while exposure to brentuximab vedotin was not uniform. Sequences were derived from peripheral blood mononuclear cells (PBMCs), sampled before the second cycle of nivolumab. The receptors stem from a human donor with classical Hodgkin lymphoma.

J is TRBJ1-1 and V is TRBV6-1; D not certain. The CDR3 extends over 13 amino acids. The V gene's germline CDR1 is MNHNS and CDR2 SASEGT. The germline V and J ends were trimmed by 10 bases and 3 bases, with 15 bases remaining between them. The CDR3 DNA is TGTGCCACCCCACCCGGGCCATACACTGAAGCTTTCTTT. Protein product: CATPPGPYTEAFF.

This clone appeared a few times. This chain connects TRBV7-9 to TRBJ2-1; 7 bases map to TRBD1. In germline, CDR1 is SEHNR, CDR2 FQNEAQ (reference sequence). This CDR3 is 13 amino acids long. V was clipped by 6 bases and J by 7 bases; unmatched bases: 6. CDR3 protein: CASRQTGMNEQFF. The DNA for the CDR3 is TGTGCCAGCAGACAGACAGGGATGAATGAGCAGTTCTTC.

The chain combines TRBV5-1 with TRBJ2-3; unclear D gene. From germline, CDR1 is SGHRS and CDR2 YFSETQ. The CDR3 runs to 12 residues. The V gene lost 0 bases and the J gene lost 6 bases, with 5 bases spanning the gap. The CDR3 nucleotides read TGCGCCAGCAGCTTGGGGCGGGATACGCAGTATTTT. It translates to CASSLGRDTQYF. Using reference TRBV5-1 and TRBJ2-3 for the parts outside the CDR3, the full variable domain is KAGVTQTPRYLIKTRGQQVTLSCSPISGHRSVSWYQQTPGQGLQFLFEYFSETQRNKGNFPGRFSGRQFSNSRSEMNVSTLELGDSALYLCASSLGRDTQYFGPGTRLTVL.

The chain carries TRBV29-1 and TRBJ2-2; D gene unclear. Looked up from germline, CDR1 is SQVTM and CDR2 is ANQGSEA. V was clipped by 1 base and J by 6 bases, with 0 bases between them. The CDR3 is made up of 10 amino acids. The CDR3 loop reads CSVEAGELFF. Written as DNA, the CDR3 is TGCAGCGTTGAAGCCGGGGAGCTGTTTTTT.

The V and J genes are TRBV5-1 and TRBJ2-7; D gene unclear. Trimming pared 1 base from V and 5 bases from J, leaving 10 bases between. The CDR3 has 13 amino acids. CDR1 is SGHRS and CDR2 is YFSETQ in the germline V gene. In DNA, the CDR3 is TGCGCCAGCAGCTTGTTCCAGGTCAACGAGCAGTACTTC. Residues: CASSLFQVNEQYF.

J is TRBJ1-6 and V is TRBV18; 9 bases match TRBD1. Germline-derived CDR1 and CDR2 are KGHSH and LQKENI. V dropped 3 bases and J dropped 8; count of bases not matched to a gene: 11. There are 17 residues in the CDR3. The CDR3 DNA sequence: TGTGCCAGCTCACCGACTGACAGGGGGGGGCCCTATTCACCCCTCCACTTT. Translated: CASSPTDRGGPYSPLHF.

The CDR3 DNA sequence: TGTGCCAGCAGCTTGGTCGGTAGCGGGGGGCCTAGCACAGATACGCAGTATTTT. Its translation: CASSLVGSGGPSTDTQYF. This sequence joins TRBV5-8 and TRBJ2-3, with 10 bases aligning to TRBD2. This CDR3 spans 18 amino acids. Germline CDR1 reads SGHTS; CDR2 reads YDEGEE. With 0 bases clipped from V and 0 bases from J, the junction kept 7 bases outside the gene matches.

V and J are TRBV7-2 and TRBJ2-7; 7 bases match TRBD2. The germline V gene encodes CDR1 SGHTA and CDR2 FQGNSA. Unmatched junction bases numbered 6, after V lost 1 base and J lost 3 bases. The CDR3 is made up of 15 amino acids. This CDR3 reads CASSLDGLAVYEQYF. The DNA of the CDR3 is TGTGCCAGCAGCTTAGACGGGCTAGCGGTCTACGAGCAGTACTTC.